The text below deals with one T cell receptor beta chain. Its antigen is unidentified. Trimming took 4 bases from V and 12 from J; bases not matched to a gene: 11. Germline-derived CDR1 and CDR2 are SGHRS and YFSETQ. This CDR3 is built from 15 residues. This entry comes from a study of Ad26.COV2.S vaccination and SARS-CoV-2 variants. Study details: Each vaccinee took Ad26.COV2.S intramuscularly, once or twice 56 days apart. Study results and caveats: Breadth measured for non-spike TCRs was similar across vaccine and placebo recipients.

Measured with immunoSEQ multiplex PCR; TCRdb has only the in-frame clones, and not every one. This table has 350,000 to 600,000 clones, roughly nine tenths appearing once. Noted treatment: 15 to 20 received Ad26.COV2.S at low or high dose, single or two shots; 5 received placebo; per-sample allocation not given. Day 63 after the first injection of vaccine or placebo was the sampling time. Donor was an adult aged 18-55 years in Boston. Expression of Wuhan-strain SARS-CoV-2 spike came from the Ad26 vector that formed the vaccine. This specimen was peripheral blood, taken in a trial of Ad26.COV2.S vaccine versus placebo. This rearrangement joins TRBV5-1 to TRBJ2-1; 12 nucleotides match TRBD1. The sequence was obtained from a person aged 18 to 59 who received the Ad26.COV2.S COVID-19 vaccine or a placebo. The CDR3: CASSEPGTGGSRQFF. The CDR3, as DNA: TGCGCCAGCAGCGAGCCCGGGACAGGGGGCTCAAGGCAGTTCTTC.